Listed here are 4 T cell receptor beta chains from one sample, sequenced in a study of T cells in Graves' hyperthyroidism and ophthalmopathy. The CDR3 regions of TCR beta were amplified from RNA transcripts. The HTBI primer set was used in a first-round RT-PCR of the TCR CDR3. TCRdb called the multiplex PCR reads again in MiXCR, with one record for every CDR3 protein. Of about 400,000 distinct CDR3 sequences in the sample, around 14% were seen once. The sequenced sample was blood. Receptor source: a woman aged 18-35 years with Graves' hyperthyroidism.

V usage is TRBV6-2 or TRBV6-3 and J usage is TRBJ1-4; 7 bases fit TRBD1. Germline values: CDR1 MNHEY, CDR2 SVGEGT. V gave up 5 bases and J gave up 2 bases; unmatched junction bases: 8. This CDR3 comprises 16 residues. CDR3 sequence reads: CASSRRRTGTNEKLFF. As DNA, the CDR3 is TGTGCCAGCAGTCGTCGCCGGACAGGTACTAATGAAAAACTGTTTTTT.

This clonotype was detected ten times or more. The CDR3 nucleotides are TGTGCCAGCTCACCCTCGCAGGGGATCTCCTACGAGCAGTACTTC. Amino acid sequence: CASSPSQGISYEQYF. The chain has TRBV18 and TRBJ2-7, with D possibly being TRBD1 (6 bases). This CDR3 region has 15 residues. Germline CDR1 reads KGHSH; CDR2 reads LQKENI. V was cut by 3 bases and J by 0 bases, with 12 bases left in between. The complete variable domain, with remaining parts taken from reference TRBV18 and TRBJ2-7, reads NAGVMQNPRHLVRRRGQEARLRCSPMKGHSHVYWYRQLPEEGLKFMVYLQKENIIDESGMPKERFSAEFPKEGPSILRIQQVVRGDSAAYFCASSPSQGISYEQYFGPGTRLTVT.

The table lists this clonotype with many counts. The chain uses TRBV9 and TRBJ2-2; TRBD1 aligns across 10 bases. Looked up from germline, CDR1 is SGDLS and CDR2 is YYNGEE. This CDR3 comprises 15 residues. Trimming cost V 4 bases and J 5 bases; bases outside gene matches: 5. The CDR3 loop is CASSPRTGGTGELFF. The DNA for the CDR3 is TGTGCCAGCAGCCCTCGGACAGGGGGAACCGGGGAGCTGTTTTTT.

This clonotype was detected ten times or more. V and J are TRBV4-3 and TRBJ1-1; D uncertain. The CDR3 runs to 14 residues. The ends were cut back, 0 bases at V and 3 bases at J, with 8 bases in the middle. Looked up from germline, CDR1 is LGHNA and CDR2 is YSLEER. The CDR3 nucleotides read TGCGCCAGCAGCCAAGATTCACAAGACACTGAAGCTTTCTTT. Translating it yields CASSQDSQDTEAFF.